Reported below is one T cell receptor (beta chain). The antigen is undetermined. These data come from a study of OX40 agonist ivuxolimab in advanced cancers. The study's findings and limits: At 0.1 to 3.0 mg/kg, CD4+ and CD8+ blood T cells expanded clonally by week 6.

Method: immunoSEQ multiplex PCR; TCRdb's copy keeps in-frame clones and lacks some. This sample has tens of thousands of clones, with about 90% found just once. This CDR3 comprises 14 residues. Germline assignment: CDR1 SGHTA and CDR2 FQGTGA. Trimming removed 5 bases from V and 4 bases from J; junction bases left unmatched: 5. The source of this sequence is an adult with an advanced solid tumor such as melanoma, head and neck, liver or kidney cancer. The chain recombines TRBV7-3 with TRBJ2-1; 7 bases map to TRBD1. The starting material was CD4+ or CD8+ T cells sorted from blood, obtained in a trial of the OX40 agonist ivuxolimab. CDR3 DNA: TGTGCCAGCAGCGCAGGGGGTTTATACAATGAGCAGTTCTTC. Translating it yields CASSAGGLYNEQFF.